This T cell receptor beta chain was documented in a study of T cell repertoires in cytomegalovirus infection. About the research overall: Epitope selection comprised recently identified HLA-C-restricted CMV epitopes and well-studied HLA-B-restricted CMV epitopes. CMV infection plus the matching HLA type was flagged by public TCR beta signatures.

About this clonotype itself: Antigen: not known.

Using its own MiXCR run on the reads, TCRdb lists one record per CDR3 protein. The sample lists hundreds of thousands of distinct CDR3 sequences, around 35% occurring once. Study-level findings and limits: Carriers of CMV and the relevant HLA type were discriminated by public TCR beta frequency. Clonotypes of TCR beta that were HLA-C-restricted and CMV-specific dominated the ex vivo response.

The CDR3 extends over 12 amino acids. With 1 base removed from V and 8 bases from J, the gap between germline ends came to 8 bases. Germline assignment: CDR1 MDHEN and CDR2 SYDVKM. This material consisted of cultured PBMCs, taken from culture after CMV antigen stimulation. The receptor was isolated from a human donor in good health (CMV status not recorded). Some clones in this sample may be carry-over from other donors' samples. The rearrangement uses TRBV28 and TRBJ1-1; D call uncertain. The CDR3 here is CASSLFFREAFF. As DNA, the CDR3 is TGTGCCAGCAGTTTATTTTTCAGGGAAGCTTTCTTT.